These 20 T cell receptor beta chains share one sample of origin, sequenced in a study of cytomegalovirus exposure and HLA in healthy donors. Clones were read by immunoSEQ multiplex PCR, and TCRdb kept only the in-frame ones, dropping some. This table has about 360,000 clones, 75% to 90% appearing once. The sample comprised PBMCs. The receptor source for this set is a woman between 18 and 29 years old in good health and CMV-seronegative.

This chain links TRBV9 with TRBJ2-5; D possibly corresponds to TRBD1 (5 bases). The CDR3 extends over 18 amino acids. Germline lookup yields CDR1 SGDLS and CDR2 YYNGEE. Trimming shortened V by 4 bases and J by 0 bases, and 22 bases separated the two germline ends. This CDR3 reads CASSPGWQGPLYQETQYF. CDR3 sequence (DNA): TGTGCCAGCAGCCCCGGGTGGCAGGGCCCTCTGTACCAAGAGACCCAGTACTTC.

The V gene is TRBV27, the J gene TRBJ2-7, with D tentatively TRBD2 (7 bases). Per germline, CDR1 MNHEY and CDR2 SMNVEV (reference sequence). The CDR3 has 15 residues. V was trimmed by 3 bases and J by 5 bases, leaving 17 bases between them. Here the CDR3 reads CASSFSGGTLNEQYF. The CDR3 nucleotides read TGTGCCAGCAGTTTTTCGGGGGGCACCCTTAACGAGCAGTACTTC.

The V and J genes are TRBV19 and TRBJ1-6, with D perhaps TRBD1 (6 bases). The CDR3 loop spans 12 amino acids. The germline gives CDR1 LNHDA, CDR2 SQIVND (reference sequence). Trimming pared 6 bases from V and 10 bases from J, leaving 10 bases between. CDR3 sequence (DNA): TGTGCCAGTAGGAACAGGGCATCACCCCTCCACTTT. Protein: CASRNRASPLHF.

The chain is built from TRBV30 and TRBJ2-7, with 10 bases that match TRBD1. CDR3 length: 16 amino acids. Germline CDR1 and CDR2: GTSNPN and SVGIG (reference sequence). J lost 1 base, V lost 4 bases, and 10 bases had no gene match. The CDR3 region has the DNA TGTGCCTGGAACCATCCAGGGACAGGGGCGTCCTACGAGCAGTACTTC. It is translated as CAWNHPGTGASYEQYF.

The rearrangement links TRBV7-2 to TRBJ1-2; 7 nucleotides agree with TRBD1. V shed 5 bases and J 6 bases; nucleotides not matched to a gene: 12. This CDR3 comprises 15 residues. Germline CDR1 reads SGHTA; CDR2 reads FQGNSA. CDR3 nucleotide sequence: TGTGCCAGCAGCCCGTACGTTGACAGGGTCGATGGCTACACCTTC. Its protein is CASSPYVDRVDGYTF.

The J gene is TRBJ1-5, the V gene TRBV7-2; D ambiguous. Trimming took 5 bases from V and 6 from J, leaving 11 bases between them. The CDR3 is made up of 13 amino acids. Germline CDR1 and CDR2: SGHTA and FQGNSA. The DNA of the CDR3 is TGTGCCAGCAGCCCCAGCAGGTCTCAGCCCCAGCATTTT. Its protein product is CASSPSRSQPQHF.

The chain uses TRBV27 and TRBJ2-1, with 7 positions matching TRBD1. CDR1 is MNHEY and CDR2 is SMNVEV in the germline V gene (reference sequence). This CDR3 comprises 16 residues. Trimming took 5 bases from V and 2 from J; bases not matched to a gene: 9. For the CDR3, the DNA is TGTGCCAGCAGTCCGTCCGGGACAGCGGCCTACAATGAGCAGTTCTTC. Its protein product is CASSPSGTAAYNEQFF.

This clone was counted ten times or more. The chain combines TRBV27 with TRBJ2-1; D might be TRBD2 (6 bases). Germline CDR1 and CDR2: MNHEY and SMNVEV (reference sequence). This CDR3 comprises 13 residues. The V and J ends lost 7 bases and 6 bases respectively, with 13 bases between them. CDR3 nucleotide sequence: TGTGCCAGCAACCGGGGGTCGGGCAATGAGCAGTTCTTC. Translated: CASNRGSGNEQFF.

This chain connects TRBV6-5 to TRBJ1-2; D call uncertain. The V gene's germline CDR1 is MNHEY and CDR2 SVGAGI. This CDR3 spans 13 amino acids. Trimming took off 6 bases at V and 7 bases at J, with 15 bases between the two ends. CDR3 sequence: CASSPSGSVGYTF. CDR3 nucleotides: TGTGCCAGCAGCCCCTCGGGGTCTGTTGGCTACACCTTC.

The chain employs TRBV2 and TRBJ2-3, with 8 bases matching TRBD2. The CDR3 loop spans 15 amino acids. With V trimmed by 7 bases and J by 4 bases, 10 bases remained unmatched. Germline loops: CDR1 SNHLY, CDR2 FYNNEI. Here the CDR3 reads CASNGRLAGSDTQYF. CDR3 DNA: TGTGCCAGCAATGGTAGGCTAGCGGGTTCAGATACGCAGTATTTT.

The chain links TRBV5-4 to TRBJ2-7, with 9 positions matching TRBD2. The J segment lost 1 base and the V segment lost 6 bases, leaving 5 bases of the junction unmatched. The germline V gene has CDR1 SGHNT and CDR2 YYREEE (reference sequence). The CDR3 spans 14 residues. The CDR3 sequence: CASNIAGESYEQYF. The DNA for the CDR3 is TGTGCCAGCAACATAGCGGGAGAGTCCTACGAGCAGTACTTC. Supplemented by reference TRBV5-4 and TRBJ2-7, the full variable domain reads ETGVTQSPTHLIKTRGQQVTLRCSSQSGHNTVSWYQQALGQGPQFIFQYYREEENGRGNFPPRFSGLQFPNYSSELNVNALELDDSALYLCASNIAGESYEQYFGPGTRLTVT.

A single count supports this clone. The chain has TRBV27 and TRBJ1-3; 8 bases are shared with TRBD1. From germline, CDR1 is MNHEY and CDR2 SMNVEV (reference sequence). The junction had 6 bases not matched to a gene; V was cut back by 5 bases and J by 3 bases. This CDR3 region has 15 residues. For the CDR3, the DNA is TGTGCCAGCAGTCCAGGACAGGGAGGTGGAAACACCATATATTTT. Residues: CASSPGQGGGNTIYF.

The chain employs TRBV28 and TRBJ2-1; the D gene is possibly TRBD1 (6 bases). The CDR3 is made up of 15 amino acids. CDR1 is MDHEN, CDR2 SYDVKM, per germline. Deletions cut 5 bases from V and 0 bases from J, with 11 bases between. CDR3 residues: CASSGRGSSYNEQFF. CDR3 bases: TGTGCCAGCAGTGGTAGGGGGTCCTCCTACAATGAGCAGTTCTTC.

This clone was seen a single time. The chain has TRBV19 and TRBJ2-3; TRBD2 matches 7 bases. V gave up 2 bases and J gave up 5 bases; unmatched junction bases: 4. CDR3 length: 14 residues. CDR1 is LNHDA and CDR2 is SQIVND in the germline V gene (reference sequence). The CDR3 DNA sequence: TGTGCCAGTAGTATAAGGACTAGTGGAGATACGCAGTATTTT. Protein sequence: CASSIRTSGDTQYF.

This clone occurred once. The chain has TRBV2 and TRBJ1-5; the match to TRBD1 covers 9 bases. This CDR3 is built from 14 residues. V was pared by 6 bases and J by 7 bases, with 7 bases of the junction left unmatched. Per germline, CDR1 SNHLY and CDR2 FYNNEI. For the CDR3, the DNA is TGTGCCAGCAGCCCCGAGGGACAGGGACAGCCCCAGCATTTT. Translated, it gives CASSPEGQGQPQHF. Filled out from reference TRBV2 and TRBJ1-5, the complete variable domain reads EPEVTQTPSHQVTQMGQEVILRCVPISNHLYFYWYRQILGQKVEFLVSFYNNEISEKSEIFDDQFSVERPDGSNFTLKIRSTKLEDSAMYFCASSPEGQGQPQHFGDGTRLSIL.

The chain uses TRBV6-6 and TRBJ2-7, with D possibly TRBD2 on 5 matching bases. The CDR3 is made up of 14 amino acids. Trimming removed 8 bases at V and 2 bases at J, with 16 bases between. Germline V gives CDR1 MNHNY, CDR2 SVGAGI (reference sequence). CDR3 DNA: TGTGCCAGCGGAAGGGAGAGTAGAGCCTACGAGCAGTACTTC. As protein: CASGRESRAYEQYF.

The J gene is TRBJ2-2, the V gene TRBV6-5; the D gene is possibly TRBD2 (6 bases). The V gene lost 5 bases and the J gene lost 1 base, with 11 bases spanning the gap. This CDR3 has 15 amino acids. Germline CDR1 is MNHEY and CDR2 is SVGAGI. CDR3 bases: TGTGCCAGCAGTAGGGACTGGAGGAACACCGGGGAGCTGTTTTTT. Its protein product is CASSRDWRNTGELFF.

V is TRBV30 and J is TRBJ1-2, with D possibly being TRBD1 (6 bases). Germline CDR1 reads GTSNPN; CDR2 reads SVGIG (reference sequence). The CDR3 runs 14 residues. V lost 8 bases to trimming and J lost 3 bases, with 19 bases between them. The CDR3 is CAQGFKGNYYGYTF. CDR3 DNA sequence: TGTGCCCAGGGGTTTAAAGGGAACTACTATGGCTACACCTTC.

The V gene is TRBV5-5, the J gene TRBJ1-4, with TRBD1 as a possible D gene (5 bases). V lost 4 bases, J lost 5 bases, and 6 bases lay in between. Germline V gene lookup returns CDR1 SGHKS and CDR2 YYEKEE (reference sequence). This CDR3 contains 12 residues. The CDR3 DNA follows: TGTGCCAGCAGCCGACAGAATGAAAAACTGTTTTTT. Its translation is CASSRQNEKLFF.

This sequence joins TRBV27 and TRBJ1-2; D not resolved. The V gene's germline CDR1 is MNHEY and CDR2 SMNVEV (reference sequence). The V end was cut by 4 bases, the J end by 8 bases, with 14 bases between. This CDR3 spans 13 amino acids. CDR3 DNA: TGTGCCAGCAGTTCGGGAAGGAGTAACGGCTACACCTTC. This gives the protein CASSSGRSNGYTF.